These 15 T cell receptor beta chains were sequenced from one sample in a study of CD8 T cells in Susac syndrome. With random hexamers, reverse transcription was performed on roughly 0.5 to 1 ug of RNA. One entry per CDR3 protein results from TCRdb running MiXCR on the immunoSEQ multiplex PCR reads. The sample consists of 180,000 or so distinct CDR3 sequences, just under 95% of them appearing once. The sequenced sample consisted of CD4+ T cells from PBMCs. These receptors all stem from a human donor in good health.

This sequence joins TRBV12-3 or TRBV12-4 and TRBJ1-5, with no clear D. The CDR3 totals 12 residues. V was shortened by 5 bases and J by 7 bases, with 9 bases between the two germline ends. CDR3 DNA sequence: TGTGCCAGCAGTCCCGAGTGGCAGCCCCAGCATTTT. Translated: CASSPEWQPQHF.

This sequence joins TRBV3-1 and TRBJ2-7, with 7 bases that match TRBD1. The germline V gene encodes CDR1 LGHDT and CDR2 YNNKEL (reference sequence). This CDR3 spans 13 amino acids. Trimming removed 2 bases from V and 2 bases from J; junction bases left unmatched: 0. CDR3 coding DNA: TGTGCCAGCAGCCAAAGGGGGCCCTACGAGCAGTACTTC. This translates into CASSQRGPYEQYF.

The chain recombines TRBV25-1 with TRBJ1-1; D gene unclear. The CDR3 covers 10 residues. The germline CDR1 and CDR2 sequences are MGHDK and SYGVNS. V was pared by 3 bases and J by 11 bases, with 7 bases between. In DNA form, the CDR3 reads TGTGCCAGCAGTGACTCGAGGGCTTTCTTT. Translation gives CASSDSRAFF. The whole variable domain, remainder taken from reference TRBV25-1 and TRBJ1-1, is EADIYQTPRYLVIGTGKKITLECSQTMGHDKMYWYQQDPGMELHLIHYSYGVNSTEKGDLSSESTVSRIRTEHFPLTLESARPSHTSQYLCASSDSRAFFGQGTRLTVV.

This clonotype has a single count. The chain has TRBV20-1 and TRBJ2-2; TRBD1 or TRBD2 may be the D gene (5 bases each). The CDR3 is 14 amino acids. V was clipped by 8 bases and J by 3 bases, with 16 bases between them. Per the germline V gene, CDR1 is DFQATT and CDR2 is SNEGSKA (reference sequence). This chain's CDR3 is CSSPGRRDTGELFF. For the CDR3, the DNA is TGCAGTTCTCCGGGGCGGCGAGACACCGGGGAGCTGTTTTTT.

The rearrangement links TRBV15 to TRBJ2-3; D possibly corresponds to TRBD1 (5 bases). Looked up from germline, CDR1 is LNHNV and CDR2 is YYDKDF (reference sequence). The ends were cut back, 0 bases at V and 2 bases at J, with 12 bases in the middle. CDR3 size: 16 residues. The CDR3 DNA reads TGTGCCACCAGCAGAGATCGCTCAGGGCCCACAGATACGCAGTATTTT. Protein: CATSRDRSGPTDTQYF.

The chain is built from TRBV5-1 and TRBJ2-3; no clear D gene. The germline CDR1 and CDR2 sequences are SGHRS and YFSETQ. CDR3 size: 14 residues. V lost 4 bases and J 4 bases, leaving 13 bases between the germline ends. This CDR3 is CASSLGWMADTQYF. In DNA, the CDR3 is TGCGCCAGCAGCCTAGGATGGATGGCAGATACGCAGTATTTT.

The chain joins TRBV20-1 to TRBJ1-3; D gene unclear. This CDR3 contains 14 residues. V was cut by 3 bases and J by 3 bases, with 12 bases left in between. Germline values: CDR1 DFQATT, CDR2 SNEGSKA (reference sequence). The CDR3 loop is CSASLAQSGNTIYF. The CDR3 DNA is TGCAGTGCTAGCCTCGCCCAGAGTGGAAACACCATATATTTT.

The chain joins TRBV2 to TRBJ2-7; tentatively, D is TRBD1 (5 bases). The CDR3 runs 15 residues. Trimming left V 7 bases short and J 4 bases short, with 20 bases between. CDR1 SNHLY and CDR2 FYNNEI come from the germline V gene. CDR3 amino acids: CASTPAPGMAYEQYF. CDR3 nucleotide sequence: TGTGCCAGCACTCCCGCGCCAGGGATGGCGTACGAGCAGTACTTC.

This chain joins TRBV20-1 and TRBJ1-2, with D possibly matching TRBD1 (5 bases). The germline CDR1 and CDR2 sequences are DFQATT and SNEGSKA (reference sequence). Trimming removed 6 bases at V and 4 bases at J, with 12 bases between. This CDR3 region has 12 residues. CDR3 sequence reads: CSAIGTRYGYTF. CDR3 DNA: TGCAGTGCAATTGGGACTCGCTATGGCTACACCTTC.

The CDR3 loop is CSAGDRSEPQHF. DNA for the CDR3: TGCAGTGCAGGGGACAGGTCAGAGCCCCAGCATTTT. V usage is TRBV20-1 and J usage is TRBJ1-5; 8 nucleotides line up with TRBD1. Per the germline V gene, CDR1 is DFQATT and CDR2 is SNEGSKA (reference sequence). This CDR3 region has 12 residues. V was clipped by 6 bases and J by 8 bases; unmatched bases: 6.

The rearrangement links TRBV29-1 to TRBJ2-7; possibly TRBD1 for D (6 bases). CDR1 is SQVTM, CDR2 ANQGSEA, per germline. V gave up 4 bases and J gave up 0 bases, with 16 bases separating them. This CDR3 comprises 15 residues. In DNA, the CDR3 is TGCAGCGTTGTCGGGGAAAAAGGGGGCTCCTACGAGCAGTACTTC. It encodes CSVVGEKGGSYEQYF.

The chain has TRBV5-1 and TRBJ1-2; D remains ambiguous. CDR3 size: 13 residues. V was clipped by 3 bases and J by 6 bases, with 12 bases between them. Germline V lookup: CDR1 SGHRS, CDR2 YFSETQ. The DNA of the CDR3 is TGCGCCAGCAGCTCGACTCCAGATGATGGCTACACCTTC. Protein sequence: CASSSTPDDGYTF.

V and J are TRBV29-1 and TRBJ1-4; TRBD1 is a possible D gene (6 bases). V lost 7 bases and J lost 3, with 15 bases in between. CDR1 is SQVTM, CDR2 ANQGSEA, per germline. The CDR3 is 14 residues long. The CDR3: CSAKGGAANEKLFF. The CDR3 DNA sequence: TGCAGCGCCAAAGGGGGGGCGGCTAATGAAAAACTGTTTTTT.

The chain couples TRBV4-3 to TRBJ2-1, with 9 nucleotides matching TRBD2. The CDR3 length is 14 residues. The V segment lost 2 bases and the J segment 8 bases; nucleotides outside the gene matches: 4. CDR1 and CDR2 from the germline V gene are LGHNA and YSLEER. The CDR3 is CASSQSRTSDEQFF. For the CDR3, the DNA is TGCGCCAGCAGCCAATCGAGGACTAGCGATGAGCAGTTCTTC.

CDR3 nucleotides: TGCAGCGTTGCTTGGGTTGGTGAAGCTTTCTTT. Translating it yields CSVAWVGEAFF. The chain carries TRBV29-1 and TRBJ1-1, with unresolved D. The V end was cut by 4 bases, the J end by 7 bases, with 10 bases between. Germline V gives CDR1 SQVTM, CDR2 ANQGSEA. The CDR3 has 11 amino acids.